This TCR beta chain was sequenced for a study of naive and memory T cell subsets. Ligated cDNA underwent four rounds of PCR with nested alpha and beta constant region primers and SP2. TCRdb independently ran MiXCR on the 5' RACE reads; one entry per CDR3 protein. This sample yields approximately 30,000 distinct CDR3 sequences, of which 16% are seen a single time; around 2.7% belongs to the top ten. This CDR3 has 15 amino acids. CDR1 and CDR2 (germline): MNHEY, SVGAGI. V gave up 6 bases and J gave up 0 bases; unmatched junction bases: 7. TCR cDNA received a 3' ligated oligonucleotide that carried a UMI. Whole-blood samples were about 2.5 ml of peripheral blood from healthy adult volunteers. This clonotype was seen at least ten times. The antigen is unknown. Study results and limitations: TCR transcript changes with activation or differentiation may affect this RNA method.

The rearrangement links TRBV6-5 to TRBJ2-7; TRBD1 aligns across 8 bases. The clonotype comes from a female donor in good health. CDR3 nucleotides: TGTGCCAGCAGAGATAGACAGGGGTACTCCTACGAGCAGTACTTC. Protein sequence: CASRDRQGYSYEQYF.